The text below deals with one T cell receptor beta chain. The sample is drawn from a study of blood T cell repertoires in COVID-19. Study as a whole: Specimens from acute and convalescent COVID-19 originated in the United States, Italy and Spain. Nucleic acid was either cDNA or gDNA, and it came from T cells, B-cell-depleted T cells, or PBMCs.

CDR1 is LNHDA, CDR2 SQIVND, per germline (reference sequence). V was cut by 1 base and J by 2 bases, with 9 bases left in between. The CDR3 extends over 15 amino acids. Original data processing: Amplification of reference gene primers was used by the study to estimate nucleated cell counts. The repertoire was sequenced with immunoSEQ multiplex PCR; TCRdb's copy has only in-frame clones and lacks some. V, J and clone size are taken as reported in that table, and D and trimming were inferred from the DNA itself. The data hold 200,000 to 250,000 clones, with nearly 90% observed a single time. The receptor was isolated from a man aged 18-30 years with active or convalescent COVID-19. Sequencing was done on a sample of peripheral blood. The rearrangement uses TRBV19 and TRBJ1-5; D possibly corresponds to TRBD1 (5 bases). DNA for the CDR3: TGTGCCAGTAGTATAGGAGAAGGGGGCAATCAGCCCCAGCATTTT. It codes for CASSIGEGGNQPQHF.